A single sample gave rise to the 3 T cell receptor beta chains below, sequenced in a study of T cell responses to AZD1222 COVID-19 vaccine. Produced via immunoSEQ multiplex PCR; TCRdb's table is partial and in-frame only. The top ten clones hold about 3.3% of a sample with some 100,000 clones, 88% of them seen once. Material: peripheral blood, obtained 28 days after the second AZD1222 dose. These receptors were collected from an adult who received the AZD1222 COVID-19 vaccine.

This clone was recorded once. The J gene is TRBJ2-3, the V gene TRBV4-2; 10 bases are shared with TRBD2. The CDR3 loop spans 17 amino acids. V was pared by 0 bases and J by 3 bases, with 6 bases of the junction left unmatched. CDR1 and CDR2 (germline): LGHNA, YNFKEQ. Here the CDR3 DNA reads TGTGCCAGCAGCCAAGAGAGTAGCGGGGGGTGGACAGATACGCAGTATTTT. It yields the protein CASSQESSGGWTDTQYF.

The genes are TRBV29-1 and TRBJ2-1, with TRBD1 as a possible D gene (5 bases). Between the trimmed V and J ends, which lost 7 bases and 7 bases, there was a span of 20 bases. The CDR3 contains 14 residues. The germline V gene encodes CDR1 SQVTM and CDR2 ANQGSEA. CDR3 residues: CSGSPPAGYNEQFF. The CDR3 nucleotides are TGCAGCGGGTCCCCACCAGCAGGGTATAATGAGCAGTTCTTC.

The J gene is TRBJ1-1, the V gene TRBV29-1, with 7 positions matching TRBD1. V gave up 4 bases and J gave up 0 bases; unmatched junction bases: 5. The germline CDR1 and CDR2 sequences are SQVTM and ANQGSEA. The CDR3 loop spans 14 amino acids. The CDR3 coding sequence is TGCAGCGTTGGAGCAGGGGGAATGAACACTGAAGCTTTCTTT. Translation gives CSVGAGGMNTEAFF.